This T cell receptor (beta chain) is drawn from a study of T-cell memory formation after mild COVID-19. From the 5' RACE reads, TCRdb called clonotypes with MiXCR, one entry per CDR3 protein. The table has roughly 80,000 distinct CDR3 sequences, about 15% seen once. The CDR3 extends over 16 amino acids. V lost 8 bases to trimming and J lost 6 bases, with 24 bases between them. This chain links TRBV12-3 or TRBV12-4 with TRBJ2-3; tentatively, D is TRBD2 (5 bases). What was sequenced was PBMCs or a T cell subset sorted from them (not recorded which). The receptor comes from an adult woman who had mild COVID-19 (a few samples of this study predate the infection). Cell type and time point are not known. CDR3 protein: CASPPGQDSVVDTQYF. The CDR3 coding sequence is TGTGCCAGCCCCCCCGGCCAGGACTCTGTCGTCGATACGCAGTATTTT.